Listed here are 5 T cell receptor beta chains from one sample, sequenced in a study of blood T cell repertoires in COVID-19. The repertoire was sequenced with immunoSEQ multiplex PCR; TCRdb's copy has only in-frame clones and lacks some. The sample contains 280,000 or so clones, over 75% of which appear only once. Sequenced sample: peripheral blood. The receptors stem from a human donor in a cohort sampled during active COVID-19.

The genes are TRBV9 and TRBJ2-1, with 13 bases fitting TRBD2. There are 15 residues in the CDR3. The germline gives CDR1 SGDLS, CDR2 YYNGEE. V was clipped by 3 bases and J by 6 bases; unmatched bases: 3. The CDR3 here is CASSAGLAGINEQFF. CDR3 nucleotides: TGTGCCAGCAGCGCGGGACTAGCGGGGATCAATGAGCAGTTCTTC.

The chain is built from TRBV24-1 and TRBJ2-2, with TRBD2 matching 14 bases. In germline, CDR1 is KGHDR, CDR2 SFDVKD. The CDR3 consists of 18 residues. V lost 4 bases, J lost 2 bases, and 5 bases stayed unmatched. CDR3 DNA sequence: TGTGCCACCAGTGAAATTGGACTAGCGGGAGGCAACACCGGGGAGCTGTTTTTT. Its translation: CATSEIGLAGGNTGELFF.

This chain links TRBV21-1 with TRBJ2-1; TRBD1, as called in the table, went unchecked against the DNA. TRBV21-1 is described as a pseudogene. The CDR3 is 15 residues long. The CDR3 protein is CASSNLQATYNEQFF. The CDR3 DNA reads TGTGCCAGCAGCAACTTGCAGGCCACCTACAATGAGCAGTTCTTC.

V gene TRBV6-2 or TRBV6-3 combines with J gene TRBJ1-1, with D possibly matching TRBD1 (5 bases). This CDR3 spans 14 amino acids. Germline V lookup: CDR1 MNHEY, CDR2 SVGEGT. The V end lost 2 bases, the J end lost 5 bases, and 12 bases lay between the germline ends. CDR3 DNA: TGTGCCAGCAGTTACCAGGGAGGAGCGACTGAAGCTTTCTTT. Amino acid sequence: CASSYQGGATEAFF.

The rearrangement links TRBV12-1 to TRBJ2-3; the table assigns TRBD2, which was not confirmed against the DNA. TRBV12-1 is a pseudogene. This CDR3 contains 15 residues. The CDR3 reads CASSSILTSTDTQYF. The CDR3 bases are TGTGCCAGCAGCTCGATCTTGACTAGCACAGATACGCAGTATTTT.